The 7 T cell receptor beta chains below all came from one sample that was sequenced in a study of OX40 agonist ivuxolimab in advanced cancers. Library creation used the immunoSEQ multiplex PCR assay. TCRdb limited this immuneACCESS table to in-frame rearrangements with V and J called. A share of clones is missing; checked studies link under half to unresolved V genes, and the rest is unexplained. The sample data list 95,000 to 110,000 clones, and more than 85% of these were observed just once. The ten largest clones take up 1.2% of the sample. The specimen was CD4+ or CD8+ T cells sorted from blood, collected in a trial of the OX40 agonist ivuxolimab. The receptor source for this set is an adult with an advanced solid tumor such as melanoma, head and neck, liver or kidney cancer.

The V and J genes are TRBV5-1 and TRBJ2-7; D unresolved. The germline CDR1 and CDR2 sequences are SGHRS and YFSETQ. This CDR3 comprises 15 residues. Trimming removed 0 bases at V and 7 bases at J, with 17 bases between. CDR3 protein: CASSLGDDVYREQYF. The CDR3 DNA is TGCGCCAGCAGCTTGGGGGATGACGTCTATAGAGAGCAGTACTTC. Complete variable domain (other parts from reference TRBV5-1 and TRBJ2-7): KAGVTQTPRYLIKTRGQQVTLSCSPISGHRSVSWYQQTPGQGLQFLFEYFSETQRNKGNFPGRFSGRQFSNSRSEMNVSTLELGDSALYLCASSLGDDVYREQYFGPGTRLTVT.

This clone was observed a few times. This chain uses TRBV29-1 with TRBJ1-5; maybe TRBD1 (5 bases). The V and J ends lost 4 bases and 7 bases respectively, with 14 bases between them. CDR3 length: 13 amino acids. From germline, CDR1 is SQVTM and CDR2 ANQGSEA. The CDR3 nucleotides read TGCAGCGTTGGAGAACAGGTAGGCCAGCCCCAGCATTTT. It codes for CSVGEQVGQPQHF.

The chain has TRBV19 and TRBJ1-5; TRBD1 matches 9 bases. The CDR3 totals 17 residues. The trim removed 5 bases at V and 4 bases at J, leaving 12 bases unmatched. Germline V gene data show CDR1 as LNHDA and CDR2 as SQIVND (reference sequence). The CDR3 is CASSPWDRVRENQPQHF. The DNA of the CDR3 is TGTGCCAGTAGTCCCTGGGACAGGGTGAGGGAAAATCAGCCCCAGCATTTT.

The V gene is TRBV18, the J gene TRBJ1-2; no reliable D call. Germline V gene data show CDR1 as KGHSH and CDR2 as LQKENI. Trimming took off 3 bases at V and 1 base at J, with 6 bases between the two ends. The length of the CDR3 is 13 residues. The CDR3 is CASSPQSNYGYTF. As DNA, the CDR3 is TGTGCCAGCTCACCGCAGAGTAACTATGGCTACACCTTC. The whole variable domain, filled in from reference TRBV18 and TRBJ1-2, reads NAGVMQNPRHLVRRRGQEARLRCSPMKGHSHVYWYRQLPEEGLKFMVYLQKENIIDESGMPKERFSAEFPKEGPSILRIQQVVRGDSAAYFCASSPQSNYGYTFGSGTRLTVV.

The sample holds one count of this clone. This rearrangement joins TRBV15 to TRBJ2-6; the match to TRBD1 covers 9 bases. CDR3 length: 18 amino acids. V was pared by 5 bases and J by 0 bases, with 8 bases of the junction left unmatched. Germline-derived CDR1 and CDR2 are LNHNV and YYDKDF (reference sequence). The CDR3 is CATSPLETGGSGANVLTF. The DNA for the CDR3 is TGTGCCACCAGCCCCCTTGAGACAGGGGGCTCTGGGGCCAACGTCCTGACTTTC.

This chain links TRBV11-1 with TRBJ1-1; D uncertain. CDR1 SGHAT and CDR2 FQDESV come from the germline V gene (reference sequence). V lost 3 bases, J lost 0 bases, and 11 bases lay in between. The CDR3 contains 15 residues. The CDR3, as DNA: TGTGCCAGCAGCTTCCGCGAGGGTCTGAACACTGAAGCTTTCTTT. Its translation: CASSFREGLNTEAFF.

V is TRBV5-6 and J is TRBJ2-1, with unresolved D. The V end was cut by 1 base, the J end by 0 bases, with 5 bases between. This CDR3 region has 14 residues. Per germline, CDR1 SGHDT and CDR2 YYEEEE. The CDR3 DNA reads TGTGCCAGCAGCTTGATAAGCTCCTACAATGAGCAGTTCTTC. Translation: CASSLISSYNEQFF.